This T cell receptor (beta chain) originates from a study of a mutant IDH1 vaccine in newly diagnosed glioma. Study summary: Each patient was administered eight vaccinations, scheduled in weeks 1, 3, 5, 7, 11, 15, 19 and 23. Earlier care involved radiotherapy, temozolomide, or both, and the majority received both.

The time point was: week 5, during vaccination. Each dose of the vaccine consisted of 300 ug of mutant IDH1 20-mer peptide, with topical imiquimod. Astrocytomas found in donors were new, WHO grade 3 or 4, IDH1-mutant and ATRX-lost. As regards this clone: Its cognate antigen is unknown.

Only in-frame clones appear in the TCRdb table, and some are missing; sequencing was by immunoSEQ multiplex PCR. The table includes roughly 51,000 clones, 80% to 85% detected once. The length of the CDR3 is 14 residues. With 6 bases clipped from V and 8 bases from J, the junction kept 11 bases outside the gene matches. CDR1 is MRHNA and CDR2 is SNTAGT in the germline V gene. This sample comprised PBMCs, obtained from a glioma patient whose treatment included an IDH1 peptide vaccine. The chain recombines TRBV6-4 with TRBJ1-1; 8 bases line up with TRBD1. This TCR was sampled from a man aged 25-45 years with glioma. The CDR3: CASRIDRGQAEAFF. The CDR3 coding sequence is TGTGCCAGCAGAATCGACAGGGGTCAGGCGGAAGCTTTCTTT.